This T cell receptor (beta chain) was sequenced in a study of beta chain features in type 1 diabetes. Across the whole study: Taken together, all samples contributed roughly 100 million examined sorted cells.

Expressed TCRB transcripts were sequenced because the isolated RNA had all been reverse transcribed beforehand. The table came from immunoSEQ multiplex PCR; TCRdb's copy has only in-frame clones and leaves some out. The sample includes about 340,000 clones, roughly 13% seen only once; the top ten take roughly 0.016%. This clone has only a few counts. Its antigen is undetermined. Study results and limitations: TCRB CDR3 length was moderately but significantly reduced in all four CD4+ subsets of Type 1 diabetes patients.

Germline-derived CDR1 and CDR2 are SQVTM and ANQGSEA. The CDR3 covers 17 residues. With V trimmed by 0 bases and J by 0 bases, 5 bases remained unmatched. The chain employs TRBV29-1 and TRBJ2-3; TRBD2 matches at 11 bases. Sequenced input: naive CD4+ T cells from blood. The clonotype originates from a woman under 30 with type 1 diabetes. The CDR3 sequence is CSVEDRGLAVSTDTQYF. CDR3 bases: TGCAGCGTTGAAGATAGGGGACTAGCGGTTAGCACAGATACGCAGTATTTT.